This entry features one T cell receptor beta chain sequence. Antigen specificity is unknown. The PCR employed 60 Vbeta primers together with 13 Jbeta primers. Generated by immunoSEQ multiplex PCR, the TCRdb table keeps only in-frame clones and is missing some. The sample records around 150,000 clones, approximately 80% being singletons. This sample was included in a study of cytomegalovirus exposure and HLA in healthy donors. The study, taken as a whole, reports: Roughly even sequencing depth across donors was the assumption behind the presence/absence analyses. Relative to equally common others, HLA-associated TCR beta chains showed greater clonal expansion in a later analysis. Among donors in an Asian-associated ancestry cluster, a later analysis reportedly found fewer N-insertions than the approximately 700-donor mean.

V dropped 2 bases and J dropped 5; count of bases not matched to a gene: 2. This CDR3 comprises 13 residues. Germline V gene sequence: CDR1 SGHAT, CDR2 FQNNGV. The sequence derives from a woman aged 40 to 55 in good health and CMV-seronegative. Sequenced material: PBMCs. The J gene is TRBJ1-2, the V gene TRBV11-2; 7 nucleotides line up with TRBD1. The CDR3 loop is CASSLWDSYGYTF. The CDR3 bases are TGTGCCAGCAGCTTATGGGACAGTTATGGCTACACCTTC.